The 27 T cell receptor beta chains given below trace back to one sample, sequenced in a study of blood T cells in healthy people across ages. A second PCR, run for 7 to 11 cycles, used a sample-barcoded 5' primer plus a J-beta primer mix. Each CDR3 protein is one row after TCRdb ran MiXCR on the 5' RACE reads. The repertoire holds hundreds of thousands of distinct CDR3 sequences, with 20% to 25% as singletons. Sequenced sample: blood. Source of these receptors: a man in his sixties or seventies in good health.

The CDR3 here is CASSYPGVAGQDTQYF. The CDR3 DNA follows: TGTGCCAGCAGCTACCCCGGGGTAGCGGGACAGGATACGCAGTATTTT. The V call is TRBV7-8, the J call TRBJ2-3, with D tentatively TRBD2 (8 bases). The CDR3 loop spans 16 amino acids. Germline loops: CDR1 SGHVS, CDR2 FQNEAQ. The germline V and J ends were trimmed by 4 bases and 6 bases, with 20 bases remaining between them.

There are a few counts of this clonotype. The chain combines TRBV7-3 with TRBJ2-1; possible D gene TRBD2, 5 bases. The V gene's germline CDR1 is SGHTA and CDR2 FQGTGA. Between the trimmed V and J ends, which lost 1 base and 4 bases, there was a span of 11 bases. The CDR3 covers 15 residues. CDR3 sequence (DNA): TGTGCCAGCAGCTTAATGCGGACTCCGTACAATGAGCAGTTCTTC. Protein: CASSLMRTPYNEQFF.

This rearrangement joins TRBV15 to TRBJ1-3, with D possibly matching TRBD1 (5 bases). Trimming took 1 base from V and 3 from J, leaving 13 bases between them. CDR1 and CDR2 (germline): LNHNV, YYDKDF (reference sequence). This CDR3 is built from 16 residues. DNA of the CDR3: TGTGCCACCAGCAGAGCGGGGGGGTTCGGTGGAAACACCATATATTTT. As protein: CATSRAGGFGGNTIYF.

This clonotype has just a few counts. The chain employs TRBV3-1 and TRBJ2-5; TRBD2 aligns across 14 bases. This CDR3 contains 16 residues. Trimming at V came to 3 bases and at J to 4 bases, leaving 4 bases not matched to a gene. Germline V lookup: CDR1 LGHDT, CDR2 YNNKEL (reference sequence). The CDR3 bases are TGTGCCAGCAGCCAGGGGACTAGCGGGGGAATAGAGACCCAGTACTTC. This translates into CASSQGTSGGIETQYF.

This clonotype was recorded a few times. This chain connects TRBV20-1 to TRBJ2-3, with D possibly matching TRBD1 (5 bases). Between the trimmed V and J ends, which lost 3 bases and 3 bases, there was a span of 16 bases. Germline V gene lookup returns CDR1 DFQATT and CDR2 SNEGSKA (reference sequence). This CDR3 is 15 amino acids long. The CDR3 DNA reads as TGCAGTGCTAGGAGTGGGGCAGGGTTGACAGATACGCAGTATTTT. Its protein product is CSARSGAGLTDTQYF.

This clonotype came up a few times. This chain links TRBV10-3 with TRBJ2-5, with 11 nucleotides matching TRBD2. CDR3 length: 14 residues. Trimming took 10 bases from V and 2 from J; bases not matched to a gene: 6. The germline V gene encodes CDR1 ENHRY and CDR2 SYGVKD. Here the CDR3 reads CATRLAGPQETQYF. The CDR3 DNA reads as TGTGCCACCCGACTAGCGGGGCCTCAAGAGACCCAGTACTTC.

With respect to this clonotype: A read error may be the cause here, since a much bigger clone is one base away. The J gene is TRBJ2-1, the V gene TRBV20-1; TRBD2 aligns across 7 bases. The CDR3 has 15 residues. Germline V gene lookup returns CDR1 DFQATT and CDR2 SNEGSKA (reference sequence). The CDR3 protein is CSASRASGSYNEQLF. The CDR3 DNA sequence: TGCAGTGCTAGCCGCGCTAGCGGTTCCTACAATGAGCAGCTCTTC.

In its sample, this clonotype was seen a few times. V usage is TRBV7-9 and J usage is TRBJ1-1; D gene uncertain. The CDR3 runs to 16 residues. Germline CDR1 is SEHNR and CDR2 is FQNEAQ (reference sequence). V was clipped by 5 bases and J by 3 bases, with 19 bases between them. The CDR3: CASSPSVLLGYTEAFF. The DNA of the CDR3 is TGTGCCAGCAGCCCCAGCGTTTTGCTCGGATACACTGAAGCTTTCTTT.

This clonotype was counted between two and nine times. Relative to the germline gene, one junction end is altered; a read error may explain this. This chain links TRBV5-6 with TRBJ1-5; 12 bases line up with TRBD1. Germline V gene data show CDR1 as SGHDT and CDR2 as YYEEEE. This CDR3 comprises 14 residues. The CDR3: CASSLRDRGQPRHF. The CDR3 nucleotides read TGTGCCAGCAGCTTGAGGGACAGGGGGCAGCCCCGGCATTTT.

Only a few counts were recorded for this clonotype. The V call is TRBV14, the J call TRBJ2-1, with a possible D match to TRBD2 (5 bases). This CDR3 is built from 16 residues. V was shortened by 0 bases and J by 6 bases, with 15 bases between the two germline ends. CDR1 and CDR2 from the germline V gene are SGHDN and FVKESK. The CDR3 region has the DNA TGTGCCAGCAGCCAAGATCTCCCGGGAACGGGCAATGAGCAGTTCTTC. This codes for CASSQDLPGTGNEQFF.

The table lists this clonotype with a few counts. The chain joins TRBV7-2 to TRBJ2-5; 7 bases fit TRBD1. Per the germline V gene, CDR1 is SGHTA and CDR2 is FQGNSA. Germline trimming cut 5 bases from V and 5 bases from J; bases unmatched to any gene: 11. CDR3 length equals 15 residues. CDR3 in amino acids: CASSLPGQMLETQYF. The CDR3 coding sequence is TGTGCCAGCAGCCTGCCGGGACAGATGTTGGAGACCCAGTACTTC.

The table lists this clonotype with a few counts. The rearrangement links TRBV3-1 to TRBJ2-5, with 9 bases lining up with TRBD2. The CDR3 contains 16 residues. CDR1 LGHDT and CDR2 YNNKEL come from the germline V gene (reference sequence). Losses at the gene ends were 4 bases for V and 5 bases for J; bases not matched to a gene: 11. The DNA for the CDR3 is TGTGCCAGCAGCCGTTCTTTGGCTAGCGGGAAGGAGACCCAGTACTTC. This gives the protein CASSRSLASGKETQYF.

This clonotype has just a few counts. V is TRBV10-3 and J is TRBJ2-5, with TRBD1 as a possible D gene (6 bases). Judging by the DNA end, TRBJ2-1 fits better; the J call may be wrong. The CDR3 consists of 16 residues. Germline V gene sequence: CDR1 ENHRY, CDR2 SYGVKD. Written as DNA, the CDR3 is TGTGCCATCAGTCTTCAAGGGGGAAGAGGATACAATGAGCAGTTCTTC. It encodes CAISLQGGRGYNEQFF.

V and J are TRBV3-1 and TRBJ2-1; D may match TRBD1 or TRBD2 (6 bases each). Trimming took off 6 bases at V and 9 bases at J, with 15 bases between the two ends. This CDR3 has 13 residues. The germline CDR1 and CDR2 sequences are LGHDT and YNNKEL (reference sequence). DNA of the CDR3: TGTGCCAGCAGAATTAGGGGGGCCTCTGAGCAGTTCTTC. Protein: CASRIRGASEQFF.

The table lists this clonotype with a few counts. The junction does not match germline at one end; this may be a read error. The gene calls are TRBV20-1 and TRBJ2-1; D might be TRBD1 (6 bases). There are 13 residues in the CDR3. Per germline, CDR1 DFQATT and CDR2 SNEGSKA (reference sequence). This CDR3 is CSADPRQVNGQFF. The CDR3 coding sequence is TGCAGTGCTGACCCACGACAGGTCAATGGGCAGTTCTTC.

This clonotype was counted only a few times. The chain combines TRBV12-3 or TRBV12-4 with TRBJ2-7; the D gene is possibly TRBD1 (6 bases). The CDR3 is 14 amino acids. Trimming stripped 7 bases from V and 1 base from J, with 14 bases between. The CDR3, as DNA: TGTGCCAGCACTACACCGGGACAATCCTACGAGCAGTACTTC. The encoded protein is CASTTPGQSYEQYF.

This chain links TRBV2 with TRBJ1-4; D ambiguous. V was shortened by 4 bases and J by 10 bases, with 19 bases between the two germline ends. Germline V gene sequence: CDR1 SNHLY, CDR2 FYNNEI. The CDR3 runs to 15 residues. CDR3 region: CASSGLRGRPGKLFF. DNA for the CDR3: TGTGCCAGCAGTGGACTCCGAGGGCGCCCGGGAAAACTGTTTTTT.

The CDR3: CASQRNRLQETQYF. CDR3 DNA: TGTGCCAGCCAGCGAAACAGGTTGCAAGAGACCCAGTACTTC. This chain joins TRBV7-6 and TRBJ2-5; D is perhaps TRBD1 (5 bases). This CDR3 has 14 residues. CDR1 SGHVS and CDR2 FNYEAQ come from the germline V gene. Deletions cut 8 bases from V and 2 bases from J, with 15 bases between.

The sample holds a few counts of this clonotype. The CDR3 bases are TGTGCCAGCAGACCACACCTCGACCTGGTAGCCTACGAGCAGTACGTC. Its translation: CASRPHLDLVAYEQYV. The chain recombines TRBV6-6 with TRBJ2-5, with D unresolved. The J call is uncertain, as TRBJ2-7 better fits the DNA end. This CDR3 region has 16 residues. Germline values: CDR1 MNHNY, CDR2 SVGAGI (reference sequence).

The chain has TRBV7-8 and TRBJ1-1, with a weak D call TRBD1 (5 bases). Trimming took off 5 bases at V and 1 base at J, with 14 bases between the two ends. Germline CDR1 reads SGHVS; CDR2 reads FQNEAQ. The CDR3 is 15 residues long. Here the CDR3 DNA reads TGTGCCAGCAGCCCCCGGGACGGTTGGAACACTGAAGCTTTCTTT. It codes for CASSPRDGWNTEAFF. The full variable domain, in which reference TRBV7-8 and TRBJ1-1 provide the parts outside the CDR3, is GAGVSQSPRYKVAKRGQDVALRCDPISGHVSLFWYQQALGQGPEFLTYFQNEAQLDKSGLPSDRFFAERPEGSVSTLKIQRTQQEDSAVYLCASSPRDGWNTEAFFGQGTRLTVV.

This chain links TRBV12-3 or TRBV12-4 with TRBJ2-1; TRBD2 agrees at 13 bases. Trimming at V came to 5 bases and at J to 7 bases, leaving 5 bases not matched to a gene. CDR3 length equals 15 residues. The DNA for the CDR3 is TGTGCCAGCAGTCCACCGGGACTAGCGGGGAATGAGCAGTTCTTC. Amino acid sequence: CASSPPGLAGNEQFF.

This rearrangement joins TRBV5-1 to TRBJ2-5; 7 bases fit TRBD2. The CDR3 runs to 14 residues. J lost 1 base, V lost 3 bases, and 3 bases had no gene match. The germline V gene has CDR1 SGHRS and CDR2 YFSETQ. CDR3 sequence: CASSYSSGQETQYF. The CDR3 DNA reads TGCGCCAGCAGCTACTCTAGCGGCCAAGAGACCCAGTACTTC. Complete variable domain (other parts from reference TRBV5-1 and TRBJ2-5): KAGVTQTPRYLIKTRGQQVTLSCSPISGHRSVSWYQQTPGQGLQFLFEYFSETQRNKGNFPGRFSGRQFSNSRSEMNVSTLELGDSALYLCASSYSSGQETQYFGPGTRLLVL.

The chain employs TRBV20-1 and TRBJ1-2; no clear D gene. From germline, CDR1 is DFQATT and CDR2 SNEGSKA (reference sequence). With 3 bases removed from V and 3 bases from J, the gap between germline ends came to 14 bases. CDR3 length: 14 residues. The CDR3 bases are TGCAGTGCTAGTGGGCTGGGGAGGGACTATGGCTACACCTTC. Its translation is CSASGLGRDYGYTF.

The chain combines TRBV15 with TRBJ2-7, with 7 positions matching TRBD2. The CDR3 extends over 14 amino acids. The germline V gene encodes CDR1 LNHNV and CDR2 YYDKDF (reference sequence). V lost 1 base to trimming and J lost 6 bases; unmatched junction nucleotides: 6. This CDR3 is CATSRGLASGEQYV. Here the CDR3 DNA reads TGTGCCACCAGCAGAGGACTAGCTTCCGGCGAGCAGTACGTC.

The rearrangement uses TRBV6-6 and TRBJ1-1; D remains unclear. Deletions cut 2 bases from V and 0 bases from J, with 10 bases between. Germline lookup yields CDR1 MNHNY and CDR2 SVGAGI (reference sequence). This CDR3 spans 15 amino acids. The CDR3 sequence: CASSYARGMNTEAFF. For the CDR3, the DNA is TGTGCCAGCAGTTACGCCCGCGGGATGAACACTGAAGCTTTCTTT.

At least ten counts were recorded for this clonotype. This sequence joins TRBV6-5 and TRBJ2-5; the match to TRBD2 covers 13 bases. The J segment lost 4 bases and the V segment lost 5 bases, leaving 7 bases of the junction unmatched. The germline V gene has CDR1 MNHEY and CDR2 SVGAGI. The CDR3 covers 16 residues. The DNA for the CDR3 is TGTGCCAGCAGTATAACTAGCGGGGGGGCCGGAGAGACCCAGTACTTC. This translates into CASSITSGGAGETQYF.

This clonotype was seen a handful of times. The gene calls are TRBV25-1 and TRBJ1-1; D is perhaps TRBD1 (6 bases). Trimming shortened V by 4 bases and J by 11 bases, and 23 bases separated the two germline ends. Germline V CDR1 and CDR2: MGHDK, SYGVNS. The CDR3 is made up of 15 amino acids. CDR3 bases: TGTGCCAGCAGTGGGTCCCACAGGGCGTACGTGAGCGCTTTCTTT. Translated: CASSGSHRAYVSAFF.